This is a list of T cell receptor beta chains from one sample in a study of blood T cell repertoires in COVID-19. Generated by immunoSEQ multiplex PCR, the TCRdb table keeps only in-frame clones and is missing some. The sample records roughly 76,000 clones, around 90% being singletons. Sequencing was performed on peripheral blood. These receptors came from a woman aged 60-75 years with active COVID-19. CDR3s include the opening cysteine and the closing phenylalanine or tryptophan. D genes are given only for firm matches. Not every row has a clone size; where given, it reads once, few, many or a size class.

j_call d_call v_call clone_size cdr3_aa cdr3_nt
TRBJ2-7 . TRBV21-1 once CASSKFRRQVNYEQYF TGTGCCAGCAGCAAATTTCGCAGACAAGTAAACTACGAGCAGTACTTC
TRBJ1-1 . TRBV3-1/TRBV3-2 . CASSQEGVNTEAFF TGTGCCAGCAGCCAAGAGGGAGTGAACACTGAAGCTTTCTTT
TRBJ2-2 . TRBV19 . CASSIRGSVGTGELFF TGTGCCAGTAGTATTCGAGGATCGGTGGGCACCGGGGAGCTGTTTTTT
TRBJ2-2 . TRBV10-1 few CASSATGTGELFF TGCGCCAGCAGTGCAACGGGCACCGGGGAGCTGTTTTTT
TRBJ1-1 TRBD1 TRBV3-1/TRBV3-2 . CASSQNPGTGEAFF TGTGCCAGCAGCCAAAACCCCGGGACAGGTGAAGCTTTCTTT
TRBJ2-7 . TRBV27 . CASSEGGAEQYF TGTGCCAGCAGTGAAGGGGGGGCCGAGCAGTACTTC
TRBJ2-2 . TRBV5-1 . CASKTLNTGELFF TGCGCCAGTAAGACTCTTAACACCGGGGAGCTGTTTTTT
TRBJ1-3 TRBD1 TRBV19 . CASSPGTGGGYTIYF TGTGCCAGTAGTCCCGGGACAGGGGGAGGATACACCATATATTTT
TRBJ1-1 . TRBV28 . CASSTGGFNTEAFF TGTGCCAGCAGTACGGGGGGATTTAACACTGAAGCTTTCTTT
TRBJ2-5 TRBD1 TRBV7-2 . CASSFDRGETQYF TGTGCCAGCAGCTTCGACAGGGGAGAGACCCAGTACTTC
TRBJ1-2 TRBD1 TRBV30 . CAWSLDRVGGYTF TGTGCCTGGAGTCTAGACAGGGTGGGCGGCTACACCTTC
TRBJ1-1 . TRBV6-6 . CASSDPGRVTEAFF TGTGCCAGCAGCGACCCGGGCAGGGTCACTGAAGCTTTCTTT
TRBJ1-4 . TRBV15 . CATSPRRGLTNEKLFF TGTGCCACCAGCCCCCGCCGGGGTTTAACTAATGAAAAACTGTTTTTT
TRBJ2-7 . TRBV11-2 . CASSLPGAKDYEQYF TGTGCCAGCAGCCTACCAGGGGCGAAAGATTACGAGCAGTACTTC
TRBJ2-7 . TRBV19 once CASRAGHPTDEQYF TGTGCCAGTAGAGCGGGACACCCAACGGACGAGCAGTACTTC
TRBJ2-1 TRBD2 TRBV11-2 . CASSSGTSGRGPYNEQFF TGTGCCAGCAGCTCCGGGACTAGCGGGAGGGGCCCCTACAATGAGCAGTTCTTC
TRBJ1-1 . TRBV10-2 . CASSEGQDTEAFF TGCGCCAGCAGTGAGGGACAAGACACTGAAGCTTTCTTT